This T cell receptor (beta chain) was recorded in a study of T cells after yellow fever vaccination. This clonotype turned up a few times. Trimming cost V 1 base and J 0 bases, with 14 bases left between them. This CDR3 contains 17 residues. The germline gives CDR1 LGHNA, CDR2 YSLEER. TCRdb reprocessed the 5' RACE reads with MiXCR, giving one entry per CDR3 protein. The data contain about 300,000 distinct CDR3 sequences, 3% to 4.5% of them singletons. Specimen: PBMCs, collected 5 days after the yellow fever booster vaccination. The sequence came from a man between 18 and 35 years old who received the YFV17D yellow fever vaccine. The chain recombines TRBV4-3 with TRBJ2-3; possible D gene TRBD2, 7 bases. This chain's CDR3 is CASSQVFAGASTDTQYF. CDR3 coding DNA: TGCGCCAGCAGCCAAGTTTTCGCGGGGGCTAGCACAGATACGCAGTATTTT.